The rows below give T cell receptor beta chains drawn from one sample of a study of naive and memory T cell subsets. TCRdb ran MiXCR on the UMI-ligation and nested PCR reads and lists one entry per CDR3 protein. The sample has about 150,000 distinct CDR3 sequences; over 20% are singletons. Sequencing input: naive CD4+ T cells from blood. These receptors were taken from a human donor in good health. Each CDR3 is given with its conserved first and last residue. Each record gives: V gene, J gene, clone size, D gene, CDR3 protein, CDR3 DNA. A D gene is named only where the DNA matches it firmly. Some rows mark clone size as missing; the rest say once, few, many or name a class of expanded clone.

TRBV20-1	TRBJ2-5	NA	TRBD2	CSANLRLAAQETQYF	TGCAGTGCTAACCTTCGACTAGCGGCACAAGAGACCCAGTACTTC
TRBV25-1	TRBJ2-7	NA	NA	CASSEVEQYF	TGTGCCAGCAGTGAGGTCGAGCAGTACTTC
TRBV29-1	TRBJ2-7	NA	NA	CSVPQGSEQYF	TGCAGCGTTCCGCAGGGGTCCGAGCAGTACTTC
TRBV7-6	TRBJ2-1	few	NA	CASSFVWGEQFF	TGTGCCAGCAGCTTCGTCTGGGGTGAGCAGTTCTTC
TRBV6-2/TRBV6-3	TRBJ1-5	NA	TRBD1	CASSYSLGTGAFNQPQHF	TGTGCCAGCAGTTACTCGCTCGGGACAGGGGCCTTCAATCAGCCCCAGCATTTT
TRBV29-1	TRBJ2-5	many	TRBD1	CSVERFGTGPRETQYF	TGCAGCGTTGAAAGGTTTGGGACAGGGCCGAGGGAGACCCAGTACTTC
TRBV6-2/TRBV6-3	TRBJ2-3	many	NA	CASSPTRDTQYF	TGTGCCAGCAGCCCCACCCGGGATACGCAGTATTTT
TRBV7-2	TRBJ2-1	few	NA	CASSLDTHNEQFF	TGTGCCAGCAGCTTAGATACCCACAATGAGCAGTTCTTC
TRBV12-3/TRBV12-4	TRBJ2-7	few	TRBD1	CASSPTGFSYEQYF	TGTGCCAGCAGCCCGACAGGGTTTTCCTACGAGCAGTACTTC
TRBV4-2	TRBJ1-4	NA	NA	CASSQEAARVPPTNEKLFF	TGTGCCAGCAGCCAAGAAGCCGCCCGGGTCCCCCCAACTAATGAAAAACTGTTTTTT
TRBV5-4	TRBJ1-2	NA	NA	CASSSSPSRSSDGYTF	TGTGCCAGCAGTTCCTCCCCCAGCCGATCGTCAGATGGCTACACCTTC
TRBV20-1	TRBJ1-5	NA	NA	CSASPGFSNQPQHF	TGCAGTGCTAGTCCCGGGTTTAGCAATCAGCCCCAGCATTTT
TRBV18	TRBJ2-7	NA	NA	CASSPDNIQVYEQYF	TGTGCCAGCTCACCGGATAATATACAGGTCTACGAGCAGTACTTC
TRBV7-2	TRBJ2-7	few	TRBD2	CASSLYSIAGRAYEQYF	TGTGCCAGCAGCTTGTATTCCATAGCGGGCCGAGCCTACGAGCAGTACTTC
TRBV13	TRBJ1-2	NA	TRBD1	CASRLRGQGANGYTF	TGTGCCAGCAGATTAAGGGGACAGGGGGCTAATGGCTACACCTTC
TRBV5-1	TRBJ2-7	NA	NA	CASSSKIDRSYEQYF	TGCGCCAGCAGCTCCAAAATAGACAGGTCCTACGAGCAGTACTTC
TRBV12-3/TRBV12-4	TRBJ2-7	few	NA	CASSRRGLTVEQYF	TGTGCCAGCAGTCGCCGTGGATTGACCGTGGAGCAGTACTTC
TRBV12-1	TRBJ2-6	NA	NA	CASSFPDREYSGANVLTF	TGTGCCAGCAGCTTTCCGGACAGAGAATACTCTGGGGCCAACGTCCTGACTTTC
TRBV28	TRBJ2-5	NA	NA	CASSLGTIQETQYF	TGTGCCAGCAGCCTAGGGACAATCCAAGAGACCCAGTACTTC
TRBV5-1	TRBJ1-3	few	NA	CASSLLGPKSSGNTIYF	TGCGCCAGCAGCTTACTCGGCCCTAAAAGCTCTGGAAACACCATATATTTT
TRBV6-5	TRBJ1-2	few	NA	CASSYHSRALGDGYTF	TGTGCCAGCAGTTACCACTCGAGGGCCTTGGGGGATGGCTACACCTTC
TRBV11-2	TRBJ2-1	many	TRBD2	CASSFKLADYNEQFF	TGTGCCAGCAGCTTTAAACTAGCGGACTACAATGAGCAGTTCTTC
TRBV2	TRBJ2-2	NA	NA	CASGIGVYTGELFF	TGTGCCAGCGGCATTGGGGTTTACACCGGGGAGCTGTTTTTT
TRBV6-2/TRBV6-3	TRBJ2-1	NA	TRBD2	CASSRRLAGLYNEQFF	TGTGCCAGCAGCCGACGACTAGCGGGACTCTACAATGAGCAGTTCTTC
TRBV6-2/TRBV6-3	TRBJ1-5	NA	NA	CASSGAGASNQPQHF	TGTGCCAGCAGCGGAGCGGGCGCTAGCAATCAGCCCCAGCATTTT
TRBV3-1	TRBJ2-2	NA	TRBD1	CASSRDRGYSGELFF	TGTGCCAGCAGCCGGGACAGGGGTTATTCCGGGGAGCTGTTTTTT
TRBV30	TRBJ1-6	few	NA	CAWSFGTAPNSPLHF	TGTGCCTGGAGCTTTGGGACGGCTCCTAATTCACCCCTCCACTTT
TRBV1	TRBJ1-4	NA	NA	CTSSSGDPSEKLFF	TGCACCAGCAGCTCAGGGGATCCGAGTGAAAAACTGTTTTTT
TRBV29-1	TRBJ2-3	many	NA	CSVPRGDTQYF	TGCAGCGTCCCCAGAGGCGATACGCAGTATTTT
TRBV23-1	TRBJ2-1	NA	NA	CASSRADPSYNEQFF	TGCGCCAGCAGTCGGGCGGACCCTTCCTACAATGAGCAGTTCTTC
TRBV29-1	TRBJ1-2	NA	NA	CSVDRGFGGGVNYGYTF	TGCAGCGTTGATCGCGGGTTCGGTGGGGGCGTAAACTATGGCTACACCTTC